This is a list of T cell receptor beta chains from one sample in a study of T cell responses to AZD1222 COVID-19 vaccine. Sequencing was performed with immunoSEQ multiplex PCR; in TCRdb, only in-frame clones are kept and a portion is missing. The data show roughly 50,000 clones, around 90% seen once. This material consisted of peripheral blood, taken 28 days after the second AZD1222 dose. The receptors shown here come from an adult who received the AZD1222 COVID-19 vaccine. Each CDR3 is given with its conserved first and last residue. D genes are given only for firm matches. Only part of the rows carry a size: once, few, many, or a class if the clone is expanded.

TRBV4-1	.	.	TRBJ1-2	CASSQISQGINYGYTF	TGCGCCAGCAGCCAAATTTCTCAGGGTATAAACTATGGCTACACCTTC
TRBV28	.	TRBD2	TRBJ2-7	CASSSHIRLAGEEQYF	TGTGCCAGCAGTTCCCATATCCGACTAGCGGGAGAAGAGCAGTACTTC
TRBV5-6	.	.	TRBJ1-1	CASSSVGAGVTEAFF	TGTGCCAGCAGCTCGGTAGGGGCAGGGGTAACTGAAGCTTTCTTT
TRBV9	.	.	TRBJ1-4	CASSVDSQANEKLFF	TGTGCCAGCAGCGTGGACTCGCAGGCTAATGAAAAACTGTTTTTT
TRBV30	.	.	TRBJ1-2	CAWSVGGTGGYTF	TGTGCCTGGTCAGTGGGGGGGACGGGCGGCTACACCTTC
TRBV4-1	.	TRBD1	TRBJ1-5	CASARGDRGRNQPQHF	TGCGCCAGCGCTAGGGGAGACAGGGGGCGAAATCAGCCCCAGCATTTT
TRBV5-5	.	.	TRBJ2-3	CASKFVGGLGTDTQYF	TGTGCCAGCAAGTTCGTGGGGGGTTTGGGCACAGATACGCAGTATTTT
TRBV19	.	TRBD1	TRBJ1-3	CASSQGVTTGNTIYF	TGTGCCAGTAGCCAGGGGGTAACAACTGGAAACACCATATATTTT
TRBV9	.	.	TRBJ1-2	CASSPGALRNGYTF	TGTGCCAGCAGCCCGGGGGCCCTCCGGAATGGCTACACCTTC
TRBV5-4	.	TRBD2	TRBJ2-5	CASSLAHLAGDKTQYF	TGTGCCAGCAGCTTGGCTCACCTAGCGGGAGATAAGACCCAGTACTTC
TRBV30	.	.	TRBJ2-7	CAWSEEFRGYEQYF	TGTGCCTGGAGTGAGGAGTTCCGGGGCTACGAGCAGTACTTC
TRBV27	.	.	TRBJ2-1	CASSSSGDEQFF	TGTGCCAGCAGTTCCTCAGGGGATGAGCAGTTCTTC
TRBV15	.	TRBD2	TRBJ2-1	CATSRGGTKANEQFF	TGTGCCACCAGCAGAGGAGGGACTAAGGCCAATGAGCAGTTCTTC
TRBV4-1	.	TRBD2	TRBJ2-1	CASSQSGGYSSYNEQFF	TGCGCCAGCAGCCAATCGGGAGGGTATAGCTCCTACAATGAGCAGTTCTTC
TRBV4-3	.	.	TRBJ2-5	CASSQGRGLQETQYF	TGCGCCAGCAGCCAGGGTCGGGGCCTCCAAGAGACCCAGTACTTC
TRBV15	.	.	TRBJ2-3	CATSRELPRSGRDTQYF	TGTGCCACCAGCAGAGAGTTACCGCGAAGTGGAAGGGATACGCAGTATTTT
TRBV19	.	.	TRBJ2-2	CASSIRDASNTGELFF	TGTGCCAGTAGTATCAGGGACGCATCGAACACCGGGGAGCTGTTTTTT
TRBV7-8	.	.	TRBJ2-2	CASSITSLRNTGELFF	TGTGCCAGCAGCATTACTAGCTTGCGGAACACCGGGGAGCTGTTTTTT
TRBV30	.	.	TRBJ1-1	CAWSVSGTDTEAFF	TGTGCCTGGAGTGTATCGGGGACTGACACTGAAGCTTTCTTT
TRBV28	.	.	TRBJ1-4	CATVPTATNEKLFF	TGTGCCACCGTACCTACGGCAACTAATGAAAAACTGTTTTTT
TRBV7-2	.	TRBD2	TRBJ2-7	CASSLQVAGEGYEQYF	TGTGCCAGCAGCTTGCAGGTAGCGGGAGAAGGTTACGAGCAGTACTTC
TRBV7-9	.	.	TRBJ2-7	CASSFWDSSYEQYF	TGTGCCAGCAGCTTTTGGGACTCCTCCTACGAGCAGTACTTC
TRBV7-2	.	.	TRBJ2-1	CASSLAARGEQFF	TGTGCCAGCAGCTTAGCCGCTCGGGGGGAGCAGTTCTTC
TRBV5-1	.	.	TRBJ1-2	CASSADGRGSYGYTF	TGCGCCAGCAGCGCGGACGGGAGGGGGAGTTATGGCTACACCTTC
TRBV21-1	.	.	TRBJ1-5	CASSKGGDRRYNQPQHF	TGTGCCAGCAGCAAGGGAGGGGACAGGCGCTACAATCAGCCCCAGCATTTT
TRBV28	once	.	TRBJ2-1	CASRGEMIRNEQFF	TGTGCCAGCAGGGGGGAGATGATAAGGAATGAGCAGTTCTTC
TRBV7-9	.	TRBD1	TRBJ1-1	CASSPGGATEAFF	TGTGCCAGCAGCCCAGGGGGCGCGACTGAAGCTTTCTTT
TRBV5-5	.	TRBD2	TRBJ2-7	CASSLEASGSDEQYF	TGTGCCAGCAGCTTGGAGGCTAGCGGGAGCGACGAGCAGTACTTC
TRBV7-2	.	.	TRBJ1-4	CASSPQGRDEKLFF	TGTGCCAGCAGCCCCCAGGGAAGGGATGAAAAACTGTTTTTT
TRBV30	.	.	TRBJ2-7	CAWSVNSYEQYF	TGTGCCTGGAGTGTAAACTCCTACGAGCAGTACTTC
TRBV6-5	.	.	TRBJ2-5	CASEMLYQETQYF	TGTGCCAGCGAAATGTTGTACCAAGAGACCCAGTACTTC
TRBV6-5	once	TRBD1	TRBJ2-5	CASRVGGGETQYF	TGTGCCAGCAGGGTAGGGGGCGGGGAGACCCAGTACTTC
TRBV4-1	.	TRBD1	TRBJ2-2	CASRPGQGKTGELFF	TGCGCCAGCAGGCCGGGACAGGGGAAGACCGGGGAGCTGTTTTTT
TRBV12-3/TRBV12-4	once	.	TRBJ2-1	CASSLVEYNEQFF	TGTGCCAGCAGTTTAGTAGAGTACAATGAGCAGTTCTTC
TRBV11-1	.	.	TRBJ2-6	CASSLLGAGANVLTF	TGTGCCAGCAGCTTATTGGGGGCTGGGGCCAACGTCCTGACTTTC
TRBV4-1	.	.	TRBJ2-7	CASSQDGGSYEQYF	TGCGCCAGCAGCCAAGACGGAGGCTCCTACGAGCAGTACTTC
TRBV6-1	.	.	TRBJ1-2	CASSDGRANYGYTF	TGTGCCAGCAGTGATGGGCGGGCTAACTATGGCTACACCTTC
TRBV6-5	.	.	TRBJ1-1	CASSWGVANTEAFF	TGTGCCAGCAGTTGGGGGGTGGCGAACACTGAAGCTTTCTTT
TRBV6-6	.	TRBD2	TRBJ2-1	CASRSVSGRTYNEQFF	TGTGCCAGCAGATCCGTTAGCGGGAGAACCTACAATGAGCAGTTCTTC
TRBV5-4	few	.	TRBJ1-1	CASSLAGTGTEAFF	TGTGCCAGCAGCTTGGCGGGTACGGGGACTGAAGCTTTCTTT
TRBV7-2	.	TRBD2	TRBJ2-7	CASSEVLAGTYEQYF	TGTGCCAGCAGCGAAGTACTAGCGGGGACCTACGAGCAGTACTTC
TRBV25-1	.	.	TRBJ1-1	CASSEFGNTEAFF	TGTGCCAGCAGTGAATTTGGGAACACTGAAGCTTTCTTT
TRBV28	.	.	TRBJ2-1	CASSPLGNEQFF	TGTGCCAGCAGTCCGCTTGGGAATGAGCAGTTCTTC
TRBV9	.	.	TRBJ2-2	CASSVAGRPNTGELFF	TGTGCCAGCAGCGTAGCAGGGCGCCCGAACACCGGGGAGCTGTTTTTT
TRBV27	.	TRBD2	TRBJ2-1	CASSSSGRAGEQFF	TGTGCCAGCAGCTCTTCCGGGAGGGCTGGTGAGCAGTTCTTC
TRBV11-1	.	.	TRBJ2-1	CASSSGTPSSYNEQFF	TGTGCCAGCAGCTCAGGAACCCCGAGCTCCTACAATGAGCAGTTCTTC
TRBV6-5	.	.	TRBJ2-5	CASSSSGGIQETQYF	TGTGCCAGCAGTTCCTCTGGCGGGATACAAGAGACCCAGTACTTC
TRBV7-3	.	TRBD2	TRBJ2-1	CASSPQSGRFSYNEQFF	TGTGCCAGCAGCCCCCAGAGCGGGAGGTTCTCCTACAATGAGCAGTTCTTC